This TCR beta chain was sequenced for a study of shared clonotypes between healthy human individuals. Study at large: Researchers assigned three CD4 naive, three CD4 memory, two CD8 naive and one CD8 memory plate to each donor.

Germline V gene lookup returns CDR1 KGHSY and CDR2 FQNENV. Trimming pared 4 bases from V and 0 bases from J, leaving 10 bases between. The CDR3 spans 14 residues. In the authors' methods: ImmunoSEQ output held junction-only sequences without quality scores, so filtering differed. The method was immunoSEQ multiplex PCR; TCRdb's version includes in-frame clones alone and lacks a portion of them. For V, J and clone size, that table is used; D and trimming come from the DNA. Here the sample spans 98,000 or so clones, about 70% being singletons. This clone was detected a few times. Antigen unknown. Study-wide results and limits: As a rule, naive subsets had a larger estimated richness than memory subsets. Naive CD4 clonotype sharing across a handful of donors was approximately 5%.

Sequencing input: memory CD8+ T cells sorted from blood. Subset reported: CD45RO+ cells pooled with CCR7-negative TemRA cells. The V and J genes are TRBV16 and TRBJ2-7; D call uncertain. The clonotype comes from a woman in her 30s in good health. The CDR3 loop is CASSPNGASYEQYF. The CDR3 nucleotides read TGTGCCAGCAGCCCAAACGGCGCCTCCTACGAGCAGTACTTC. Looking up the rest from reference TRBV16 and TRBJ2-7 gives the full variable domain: GEEVAQTPKHLVRGEGQKAKLYCAPIKGHSYVFWYQQVLKNEFKFLISFQNENVFDETGMPKERFSAKCLPNSPCSLEIQATKLEDSAVYFCASSPNGASYEQYFGPGTRLTVT.